One TCR beta chain is described in this entry. The data stem from a study of siplizumab effects on memory and regulatory T cells. Generated by immunoSEQ multiplex PCR, the TCRdb table keeps only in-frame clones and is missing some. The data show some 100,000 clones, 92% seen once. Trimming pared 2 bases from V and 1 base from J, leaving 11 bases between. CDR3 length: 15 residues. CDR1 and CDR2 from the germline V gene are KGHSH and LQKENI. Sequencing used Tregs sorted from blood. This chain joins TRBV18 and TRBJ1-1; D possibly corresponds to TRBD1 (5 bases). This receptor was taken from a human donor in good health. The CDR3 coding sequence is TGTGCCAGCTCACCAGTCTTCGGGACGAACACTGAAGCTTTCTTT. This translates into CASSPVFGTNTEAFF.